These 24 T cell receptor beta chains were sequenced from one sample in a study of T-cell reconstitution after alpha-beta-depleted transplantation in children. Unique molecular identifiers were used in preparing the TCRbeta library. TCRdb passed the PCR reads through MiXCR, listing each CDR3 protein once. The sample holds 200,000 to 300,000 distinct CDR3 sequences, about a quarter seen once. Specimen: PBMCs, collected before TCRalphabeta/CD19-depleted stem cell transplant. The receptors here all came from a girl between 2 and 10 years old with Fanconi anemia, due to receive a stem cell transplant.

This clonotype was counted ten times or more. The chain couples TRBV21-1 to TRBJ1-1. TRBV21-1 is shown as a pseudogene. The CDR3 extends over 15 amino acids. The CDR3 DNA reads as TGTGCCAGCAGCAACCTTAGGGGAGGTGACACTGAAGCTTTCTTT. Residues: CASSNLRGGDTEAFF.

The gene calls are TRBV29-1 and TRBJ2-3; no definite D call. The V end lost 2 bases, the J end lost 2 bases, and 8 bases lay between the germline ends. The germline gives CDR1 SQVTM, CDR2 ANQGSEA. CDR3 size: 13 residues. The CDR3 is CSVESLVTDTQYF. The CDR3 region has the DNA TGCAGCGTTGAAAGCCTAGTCACAGATACGCAGTATTTT.

Ten or more counts support this clonotype. The CDR3 coding sequence is TGCAGTGCTAAAAGCTCCGACACCCTCTCCTACGAGCAGTACTTC. As protein: CSAKSSDTLSYEQYF. The rearrangement uses TRBV20-1 and TRBJ2-7, with D uncertain. There are 15 residues in the CDR3. Germline CDR1 DFQATT, CDR2 SNEGSKA (reference sequence). V gave up 4 bases and J gave up 0 bases, with 16 bases separating them.

This clonotype showed up just a few times. The chain links TRBV20-1 to TRBJ2-1; D possibly corresponds to TRBD1 (6 bases). CDR3 size: 10 residues. Deletions cut 4 bases from V and 11 bases from J, with 9 bases between. CDR1 and CDR2 from the germline V gene are DFQATT and SNEGSKA (reference sequence). For the CDR3, the DNA is TGCAGTGCTACTCAGGGGAAGCAGTTCTTC. It translates to CSATQGKQFF.

As concerns this clonotype: Since a much larger clone is just one base distant, this may be a read error. V is TRBV7-2 and J is TRBJ2-7; no firm D call. Germline values: CDR1 SGHTA, CDR2 FQGNSA. This CDR3 comprises 15 residues. DNA for the CDR3: TGTACCAGCCGCTTGCGTAGCAGGTCCTCCTACGAGCAGTACTTC. Protein: CTSRLRSRSSYEQYF. Full variable domain (missing parts from reference TRBV7-2 and TRBJ2-7): GAGVSQSPSNKVTEKGKDVELRCDPISGHTALYWYRQSLGQGLEFLIYFQGNSAPDKSGLPSDRFSAERTGGSVSTLTIQRTQQEDSAVYLCTSRLRSRSSYEQYFGPGTRLTVT.

The chain links TRBV7-6 to TRBJ2-1; 10 nucleotides match TRBD2. Unmatched junction bases numbered 10, after V lost 8 bases and J lost 3 bases. Per germline, CDR1 SGHVS and CDR2 FNYEAQ. The CDR3 covers 16 residues. The CDR3 reads CASAVRSGGNYNEQFF. The CDR3 nucleotides are TGTGCCAGCGCCGTTCGTAGCGGGGGGAACTACAATGAGCAGTTCTTC.

The chain recombines TRBV20-1 with TRBJ2-1, with 11 positions matching TRBD2. The V and J ends lost 0 bases and 9 bases, in that order; junction bases with no gene match: 7. Germline CDR1 reads DFQATT; CDR2 reads SNEGSKA (reference sequence). This CDR3 is built from 15 residues. This CDR3 reads CSARDPLAGEVEQFF. The CDR3 nucleotides read TGCAGTGCTAGAGATCCACTAGCGGGAGAAGTTGAGCAGTTCTTC.

This clonotype was observed many times. This chain joins TRBV12-3 or TRBV12-4 and TRBJ2-7; D gene uncertain. CDR3 length: 14 residues. The ends were cut back, 5 bases at V and 2 bases at J, with 13 bases in the middle. CDR3 residues: CASSRPALPYEQYF. The DNA of the CDR3 is TGTGCCAGCAGTCGACCTGCCCTGCCCTACGAGCAGTACTTC.

The rearrangement links TRBV29-1 to TRBJ2-3; perhaps TRBD2 as D (6 bases). The length of the CDR3 is 17 residues. Germline V gene data show CDR1 as SQVTM and CDR2 as ANQGSEA. Trimming took off 4 bases at V and 1 base at J, with 21 bases between the two ends. The DNA of the CDR3 is TGCAGCGTTGGTCGGGGACTTGACAATATACGCACAGATACGCAGTATTTT. Its protein is CSVGRGLDNIRTDTQYF.

The chain recombines TRBV19 with TRBJ2-2; 11 nucleotides align to TRBD2. This CDR3 spans 15 amino acids. V trimming: 3 bases; J trimming: 5 bases; junction bases outside the gene matches: 2. Germline V lookup: CDR1 LNHDA, CDR2 SQIVND (reference sequence). In nucleotides, the CDR3 is TGTGCCAGTAGTATTCTAGCGGGAGGAACCGGGGAGCTGTTTTTT. This encodes CASSILAGGTGELFF.

The chain combines TRBV20-1 with TRBJ2-7, with 7 nucleotides matching TRBD1. Germline V CDR1 and CDR2: DFQATT, SNEGSKA (reference sequence). The length of the CDR3 is 16 residues. J was trimmed by 0 bases and V by 4 bases; bases with no gene match: 12. CDR3 bases: TGCAGTGCTATACCCGGGACAGCCAATAGCTCCTACGAGCAGTACTTC. It is translated as CSAIPGTANSSYEQYF.

This clonotype was counted at least ten times. The chain uses TRBV29-1 and TRBJ1-2, with 8 bases identical to TRBD1. Germline V gene lookup returns CDR1 SQVTM and CDR2 ANQGSEA. Trimming at V came to 0 bases and at J to 3 bases, leaving 3 bases not matched to a gene. CDR3 length equals 14 residues. This CDR3 reads CSVEERTGYYGYTF. The CDR3 DNA reads TGCAGCGTTGAAGAAAGGACAGGGTACTATGGCTACACCTTC.

This sequence joins TRBV5-1 and TRBJ1-2; D is unresolved. Germline-derived CDR1 and CDR2 are SGHRS and YFSETQ. V lost 0 bases, J lost 8 bases, and 14 bases lay in between. This CDR3 is 14 amino acids long. The CDR3 DNA follows: TGCGCCAGCAGCTTGGATGGATACGAGGACGGCTACACCTTC. Amino acid sequence: CASSLDGYEDGYTF.

This clonotype was picked up a small number of times. The chain recombines TRBV25-1 with TRBJ2-7, with 9 bases that match TRBD2. The CDR3 consists of 15 residues. Germline values: CDR1 MGHDK, CDR2 SYGVNS. V lost 7 bases, J lost 3 bases, and 10 bases stayed unmatched. CDR3 nucleotides: TGTGCCAGCACTCCTCCGGGACTAGCTGGCTACGAGCAGTACTTC. Translating it yields CASTPPGLAGYEQYF.

Turning to this clonotype: This could be a read error, since a much larger clone is one nucleotide away. The conserved final phenylalanine or tryptophan is absent from the CDR3, which likely points to a read error. The rearrangement links TRBV29-1 to TRBJ1-4, with TRBD1 matching over 7 bases. V trimming: 3 bases; J trimming: 5 bases; junction bases outside the gene matches: 3. This CDR3 is 13 amino acids long. From germline, CDR1 is SQVTM and CDR2 ANQGSEA. As DNA, the CDR3 is TGCAGCGTTGAGACAGGGATCAATGAAAAACTGTTTTAT. It yields the protein CSVETGINEKLFY.

The CDR3 DNA reads as TGTGCCAGCGCAACAGATACTTACAATGAGCAGTTCTTC. It yields the protein CASATDTYNEQFF. The rearrangement uses TRBV5-4 and TRBJ2-1; D not resolved. Germline-derived CDR1 and CDR2 are SGHNT and YYREEE (reference sequence). The CDR3 consists of 13 residues. The ends were cut back, 7 bases at V and 4 bases at J, with 12 bases in the middle.

This clonotype was seen repeatedly, ten times or more. This sequence joins TRBV29-1 and TRBJ1-2; no reliable D call. The CDR3 is 10 amino acids. Germline V gene sequence: CDR1 SQVTM, CDR2 ANQGSEA. V lost 5 bases and J lost 8, with 9 bases in between. For the CDR3, the DNA is TGCAGCGTTTCAGACCGGGGCTACACCTTC. Amino acid sequence: CSVSDRGYTF.

The chain uses TRBV5-4 and TRBJ2-5; TRBD2 aligns across 10 bases. The V and J ends lost 4 bases and 1 base, in that order; junction bases with no gene match: 7. Germline-derived CDR1 and CDR2 are SGHNT and YYREEE (reference sequence). The CDR3 is 16 residues long. As DNA, the CDR3 is TGTGCCAGCAGCCAGAGAAGCGGGGGGGCCCAAGAGACCCAGTACTTC. Its protein product is CASSQRSGGAQETQYF. The full variable domain, its missing parts supplied by reference TRBV5-4 and TRBJ2-5, is ETGVTQSPTHLIKTRGQQVTLRCSSQSGHNTVSWYQQALGQGPQFIFQYYREEENGRGNFPPRFSGLQFPNYSSELNVNALELDDSALYLCASSQRSGGAQETQYFGPGTRLLVL.

This clonotype was seen at least ten times. V gene TRBV10-3 combines with J gene TRBJ2-2; 7 nucleotides agree with TRBD2. The V and J ends lost 11 bases and 2 bases, in that order; junction bases with no gene match: 8. In germline, CDR1 is ENHRY, CDR2 SYGVKD. CDR3 length: 14 residues. The CDR3 protein is CAASGAPNTGELFF. Written as DNA, the CDR3 is TGTGCCGCAAGCGGGGCACCCAACACCGGGGAGCTGTTTTTT.

The sample holds a few counts of this clonotype. The chain couples TRBV29-1 to TRBJ2-3, with 7 bases identical to TRBD1. The CDR3 consists of 12 residues. Germline V gives CDR1 SQVTM, CDR2 ANQGSEA. Trimming took 3 bases from V and 6 from J; bases not matched to a gene: 3. CDR3 region: CSVETGWDTQYF. DNA for the CDR3: TGCAGCGTTGAGACAGGGTGGGATACGCAGTATTTT.

This clonotype was detected only a few times. The chain recombines TRBV9 with TRBJ2-1; D is unclear. V shed 4 bases and J shed 0 bases, with 14 bases lying between them. The CDR3 contains 16 residues. Germline V gives CDR1 SGDLS, CDR2 YYNGEE. The CDR3: CASSPYGRSSYNEQFF. The CDR3, as DNA: TGTGCCAGCAGCCCGTATGGACGCAGCTCCTACAATGAGCAGTTCTTC.

The V gene is TRBV6-5, the J gene TRBJ2-1, with TRBD2 matching over 8 bases. The J segment lost 5 bases and the V segment lost 2 bases, leaving 5 bases of the junction unmatched. This CDR3 comprises 15 residues. Germline CDR1 and CDR2: MNHEY and SVGAGI. CDR3 nucleotide sequence: TGTGCCAGCAGTTACGTAGGGACTAGGGACAATGAGCAGTTCTTC. Its translation: CASSYVGTRDNEQFF.

Regarding this clonotype: Sequence at one end of the junction differs from germline and may be a read error. The J gene is TRBJ2-5, the V gene TRBV20-1; 11 bases agree with TRBD2. The germline CDR1 and CDR2 sequences are DFQATT and SNEGSKA (reference sequence). The CDR3 has 15 amino acids. The CDR3 DNA is TGCTGTGCTAGAGGAAGTAGCGGGAGGGAAGAGACCCAGTACTTC. The encoded protein is CCARGSSGREETQYF.

This clonotype was recorded many times. V gene TRBV20-1 combines with J gene TRBJ2-4, with D possibly matching TRBD1 (6 bases). The CDR3 loop spans 15 amino acids. Trimming shortened V by 5 bases and J by 0 bases, and 14 bases separated the two germline ends. Germline V gives CDR1 DFQATT, CDR2 SNEGSKA (reference sequence). The CDR3 sequence is CSAERWTVAKNIQYF. The CDR3, as DNA: TGCAGTGCTGAGCGATGGACAGTAGCCAAAAACATTCAGTACTTC.